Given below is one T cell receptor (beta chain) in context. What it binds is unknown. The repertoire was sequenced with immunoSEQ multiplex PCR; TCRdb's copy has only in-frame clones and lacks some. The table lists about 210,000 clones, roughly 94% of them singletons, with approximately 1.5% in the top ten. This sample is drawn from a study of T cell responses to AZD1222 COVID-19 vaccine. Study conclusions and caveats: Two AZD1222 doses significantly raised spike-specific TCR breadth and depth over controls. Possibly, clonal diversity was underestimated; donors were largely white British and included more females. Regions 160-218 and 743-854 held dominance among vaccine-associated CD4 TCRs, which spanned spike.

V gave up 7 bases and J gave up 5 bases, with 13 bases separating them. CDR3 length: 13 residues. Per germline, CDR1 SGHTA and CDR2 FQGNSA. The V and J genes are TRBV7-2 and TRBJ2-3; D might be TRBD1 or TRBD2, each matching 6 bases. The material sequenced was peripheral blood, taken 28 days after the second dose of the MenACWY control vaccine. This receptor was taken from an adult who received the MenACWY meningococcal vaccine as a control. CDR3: CASKGGGVDTQYF. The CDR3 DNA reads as TGTGCCAGCAAGGGGGGAGGTGTAGATACGCAGTATTTT.